This paragraph reports one TCR beta chain. Its target is unknown. The data originate from a study of blood T cells in healthy people across ages. Through a sample-barcoded 5' primer and a J-beta primer mix, a second PCR was run for about 6 to 12 cycles. TCRdb passed the 5' RACE reads through MiXCR, listing each CDR3 protein once. In the table there are 850,000 to 1,000,000 distinct CDR3 sequences, under 50% of which are singletons. Per-sample PBMC isolation yielded at least 7 million cells. Findings and caveats of the study: PBMCs went unsorted, and a conclusive naive versus antigen-experienced comparison was therefore prevented. More naive CD4+ cells and higher diversity marked long-lived donors relative to aged donors. A roughly linear age-dependent decrease characterized TCR beta diversity per million T cells.

The source material was blood. The receptor comes from a man aged 30 to 45 in good health.

CDR3 in amino acids: CSARRLTGIQETQYF. The CDR3, as DNA: TGCAGTGCTAGACGACTAACAGGAATACAAGAGACCCAGTACTTC. The V gene is TRBV20-1, the J gene TRBJ2-5, with D perhaps matching TRBD1 or TRBD2 (5 bases each). V was pared by 2 bases and J by 2 bases, with 15 bases between. Germline V lookup: CDR1 DFQATT, CDR2 SNEGSKA (reference sequence). The CDR3 is 15 amino acids.